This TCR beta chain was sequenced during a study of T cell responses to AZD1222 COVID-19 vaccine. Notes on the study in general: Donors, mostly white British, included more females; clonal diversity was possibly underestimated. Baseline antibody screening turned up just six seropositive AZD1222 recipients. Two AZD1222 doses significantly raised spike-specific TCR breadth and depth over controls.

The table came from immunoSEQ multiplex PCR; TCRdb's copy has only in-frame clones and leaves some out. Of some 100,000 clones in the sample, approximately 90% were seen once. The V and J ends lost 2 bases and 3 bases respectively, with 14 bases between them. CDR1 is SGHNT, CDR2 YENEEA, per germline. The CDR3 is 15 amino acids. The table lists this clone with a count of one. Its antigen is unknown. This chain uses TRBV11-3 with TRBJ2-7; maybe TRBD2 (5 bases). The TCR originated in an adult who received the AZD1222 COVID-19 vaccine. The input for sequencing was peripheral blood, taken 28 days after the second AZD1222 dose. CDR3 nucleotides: TGTGCCAGCAGCTTAACTCTCCAGACTATCTACGAGCAGTACTTC. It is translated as CASSLTLQTIYEQYF.